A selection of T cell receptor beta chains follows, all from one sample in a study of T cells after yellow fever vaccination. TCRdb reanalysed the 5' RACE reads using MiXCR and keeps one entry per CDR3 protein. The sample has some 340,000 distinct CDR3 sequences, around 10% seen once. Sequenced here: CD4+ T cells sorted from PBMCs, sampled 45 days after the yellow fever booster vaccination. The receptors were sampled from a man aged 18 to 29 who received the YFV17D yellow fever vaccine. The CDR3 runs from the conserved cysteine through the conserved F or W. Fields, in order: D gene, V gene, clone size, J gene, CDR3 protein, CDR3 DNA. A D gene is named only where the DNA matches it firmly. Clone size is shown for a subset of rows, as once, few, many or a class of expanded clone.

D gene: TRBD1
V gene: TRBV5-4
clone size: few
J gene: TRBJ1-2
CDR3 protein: CASSSVGTDNYGYTF
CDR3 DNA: TGTGCCAGCAGCTCGGTGGGGACAGATAACTATGGCTACACCTTC

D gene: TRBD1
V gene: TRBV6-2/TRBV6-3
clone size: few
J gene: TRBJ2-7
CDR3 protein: CASSKGQGYEQYF
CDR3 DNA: TGTGCCAGCAGCAAGGGACAGGGATACGAGCAGTACTTC

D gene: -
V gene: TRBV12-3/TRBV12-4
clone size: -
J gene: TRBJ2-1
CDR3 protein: CASSQTDPEQFF
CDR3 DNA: TGTGCCAGCAGCCAAACCGACCCGGAGCAGTTCTTC

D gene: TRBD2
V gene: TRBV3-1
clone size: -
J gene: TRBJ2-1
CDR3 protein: CASSQERAGGPYNEQFF
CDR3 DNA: TGTGCCAGCAGCCAAGAAAGAGCGGGGGGGCCCTACAATGAGCAGTTCTTC

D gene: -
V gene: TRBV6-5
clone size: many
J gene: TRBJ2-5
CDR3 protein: CASSYERQTPFQYF
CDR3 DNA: TGTGCCAGCAGTTACGAAAGACAGACCCCGTTCCAGTACTTC

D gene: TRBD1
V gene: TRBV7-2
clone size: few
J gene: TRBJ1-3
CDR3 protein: CASSARQGSGNTIYF
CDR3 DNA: TGTGCCAGCAGCGCGAGACAGGGCTCTGGAAACACCATATATTTT

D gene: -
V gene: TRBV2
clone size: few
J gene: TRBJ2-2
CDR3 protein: CASSVETANTGELFF
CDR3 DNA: TGTGCCAGCAGTGTTGAGACAGCAAACACCGGGGAGCTGTTTTTT

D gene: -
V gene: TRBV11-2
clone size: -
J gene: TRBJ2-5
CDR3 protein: CASSLATPSETQYF
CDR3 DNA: TGTGCCAGCAGCTTAGCAACACCCTCAGAGACCCAGTACTTC

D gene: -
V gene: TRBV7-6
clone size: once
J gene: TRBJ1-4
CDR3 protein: CASSLSGGSNEKLFF
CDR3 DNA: TGTGCCAGCAGCTTATCGGGCGGGAGTAATGAAAAACTGTTTTTT

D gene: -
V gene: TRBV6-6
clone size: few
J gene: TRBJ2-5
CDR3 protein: CASSADSRRCRF
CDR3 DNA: TGTGCCAGCAGTGCGGACTCTAGGCGGTGTAGGTTC

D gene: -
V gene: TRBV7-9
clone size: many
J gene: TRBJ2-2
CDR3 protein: CASSLAWGDRNTGELFF
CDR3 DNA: TGTGCCAGCAGCTTAGCTTGGGGGGACAGGAACACCGGGGAGCTGTTTTTT

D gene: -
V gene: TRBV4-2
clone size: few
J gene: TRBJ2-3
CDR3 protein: CASSQDGRGSDTQYF
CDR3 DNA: TGTGCCAGCAGCCAAGATGGAAGGGGCTCAGATACGCAGTATTTT

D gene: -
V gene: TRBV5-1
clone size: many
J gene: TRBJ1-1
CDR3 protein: CASSSDTEAFF
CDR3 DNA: TGCGCCAGCAGCTCGGACACTGAAGCTTTCTTT

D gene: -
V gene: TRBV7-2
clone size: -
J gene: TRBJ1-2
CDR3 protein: CASSLAGSSANYGYTF
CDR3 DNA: TGTGCCAGCAGCTTAGCGGGCAGTTCGGCTAACTATGGCTACACCTTC

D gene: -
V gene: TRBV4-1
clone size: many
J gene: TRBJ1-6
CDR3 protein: CASSRGAGDLNSYNSPLHF
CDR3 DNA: TGCGCCAGCAGCCGCGGAGCAGGTGATCTAAACTCCTATAATTCACCCCTCCACTTT

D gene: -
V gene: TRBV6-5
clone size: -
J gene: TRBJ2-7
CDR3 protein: CASSYSRSGFYEQYF
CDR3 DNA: TGTGCCAGCAGTTACTCGAGGTCAGGGTTCTACGAGCAGTACTTC

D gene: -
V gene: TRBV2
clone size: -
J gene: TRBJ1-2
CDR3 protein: CASSAGTDNYGYTF
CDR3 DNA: TGTGCCAGCAGCGCCGGGACGGATAACTATGGCTACACCTTC

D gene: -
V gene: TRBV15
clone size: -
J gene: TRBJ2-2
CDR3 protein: CATSRDSVGTLRTGELFF
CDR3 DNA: TGTGCCACCAGCAGAGATAGTGTCGGGACCCTTCGCACCGGGGAGCTGTTTTTT

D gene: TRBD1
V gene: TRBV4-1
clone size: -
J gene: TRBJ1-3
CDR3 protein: CASSRDRAFPDSGNTIYF
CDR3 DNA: TGCGCCAGTAGCCGGGACAGGGCTTTTCCAGACTCTGGAAACACCATATATTTT

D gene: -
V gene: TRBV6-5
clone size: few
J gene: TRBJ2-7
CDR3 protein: CASSPGARVGYEQYF
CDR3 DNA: TGTGCCAGCAGTCCGGGGGCTAGAGTCGGCTACGAGCAGTACTTC

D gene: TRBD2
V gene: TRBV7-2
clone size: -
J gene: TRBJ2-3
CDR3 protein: CASSLDGGATDTQYF
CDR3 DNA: TGTGCCAGCAGCTTAGACGGGGGGGCCACAGATACGCAGTATTTT

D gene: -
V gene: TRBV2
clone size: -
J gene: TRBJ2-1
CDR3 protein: CATGAWGMNEQFF
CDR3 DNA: TGTGCCACCGGGGCTTGGGGCATGAATGAGCAGTTCTTC

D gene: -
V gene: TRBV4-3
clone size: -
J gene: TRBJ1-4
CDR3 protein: CASSQARGTTNEKLFF
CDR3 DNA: TGCGCCAGCAGCCAAGCCAGGGGAACCACTAATGAAAAACTGTTTTTT

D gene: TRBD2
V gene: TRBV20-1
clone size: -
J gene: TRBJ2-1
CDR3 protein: CSATGGGAYNEQFF
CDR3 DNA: TGCAGTGCCACGGGGGGGGGAGCCTACAATGAGCAGTTCTTC

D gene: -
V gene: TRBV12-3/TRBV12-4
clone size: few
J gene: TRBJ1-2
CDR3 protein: CASSQNEASTF
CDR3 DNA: TGTGCCAGCAGCCAGAACGAGGCAAGCACCTTC

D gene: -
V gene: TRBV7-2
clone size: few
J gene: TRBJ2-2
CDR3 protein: CASSPPGGRVAGELFF
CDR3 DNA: TGTGCCAGCAGCCCCCCGGGGGGCAGGGTAGCCGGGGAGCTGTTTTTT

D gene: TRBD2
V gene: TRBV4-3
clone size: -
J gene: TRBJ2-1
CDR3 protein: CASSQDLGGGVANEQFF
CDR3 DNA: TGCGCCAGCAGCCAAGATTTAGGTGGGGGGGTGGCTAATGAGCAGTTCTTC

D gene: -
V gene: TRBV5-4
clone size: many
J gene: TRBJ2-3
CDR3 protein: CASSLASGTDTQYF
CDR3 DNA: TGTGCCAGCAGCTTGGCTAGCGGCACAGATACGCAGTATTTT

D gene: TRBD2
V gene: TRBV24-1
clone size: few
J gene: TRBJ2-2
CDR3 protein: CAARGITGELFF
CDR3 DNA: TGTGCCGCGCGGGGGATAACCGGGGAGCTGTTTTTT

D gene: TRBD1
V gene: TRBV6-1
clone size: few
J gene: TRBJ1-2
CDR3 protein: CASRATGGWRYGYTF
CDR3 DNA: TGTGCCAGCAGGGCGACAGGGGGCTGGCGGTATGGCTACACCTTC